The rows below give T cell receptor beta chains drawn from one sample of a study of long-term antiretroviral therapy in people with HIV. Produced via immunoSEQ multiplex PCR; TCRdb's table is partial and in-frame only. Of roughly 12,000 clones listed, roughly three quarters are singletons. Sample: unsorted PBMCs, taken 0.8 years before starting antiretroviral therapy. These receptors all stem from a woman aged 40-49 years with HIV. Each CDR3 is given with its conserved first and last residue. Each record gives: J gene, V gene, CDR3 protein.

>TRBJ1-1|TRBV28
CASLVGVNTEAFF
>TRBJ1-2|TRBV10-2
CASGAGDGYTF
>TRBJ1-1|TRBV11-3
CASSLGWGNEAFF
>TRBJ2-7|TRBV7-2
CASKYRGTYEQYF
>TRBJ2-5|TRBV7-9
CASSQGATQETQYF
>TRBJ2-1|TRBV11-3
CASRGPGEAANNEQFF
>TRBJ2-3|TRBV9
CASSAPLAGPTDTQYF
>TRBJ2-7|TRBV27
CASGRGVAGVYEQYF
>TRBJ1-1|TRBV30
CAWNRDLDTEAFF
>TRBJ2-7|TRBV2
CASSESPSYEQYF
>TRBJ1-2|TRBV4-1
CASSQGFYGYTF
>TRBJ1-1|TRBV28
CASSFFPEAFF
>TRBJ2-2|TRBV4-1
CASSQERQNTGELFF
>TRBJ1-1|TRBV28
CASWLNTEAFF
>TRBJ2-3|TRBV4-1
CASSQVSPSTDTQYF
>TRBJ2-5|TRBV27
CASSPIYREKETQYF
>TRBJ2-5|TRBV7-9
CASSLIGETQYF
>TRBJ2-5|TRBV18
CASSSRLGSGYQETQYF
>TRBJ2-5|TRBV27
CASSKGDQETQYF
>TRBJ2-5|TRBV5-1
CASSEDSQETQYF
>TRBJ2-3|TRBV5-4
CASSPLAGGATDTQYF
>TRBJ1-2|TRBV4-2
CASSSPKLGQDYGYTF
>TRBJ2-5|TRBV2
CASHQGWTSGRGGETQYF
>TRBJ2-1|TRBV15
CATSRVYGSNEQFF
>TRBJ1-2|TRBV7-9
CASSPGQGNYGYTF
>TRBJ2-4|TRBV5-1
CASSEGDEHIQYF
>TRBJ2-1|TRBV19
CASSIDPRGYNEQFF
>TRBJ2-3|TRBV27
CASSLLGLRGHSADTQYF
>TRBJ2-7|TRBV6-1
CASSEGYSGSNEQYF
>TRBJ2-7|TRBV18
CASSPKPAEGPYEQYF
>TRBJ2-5|TRBV6-1
CASSGHYRETQYF
>TRBJ2-7|TRBV1
CTRRIAGTVWYEQYF
>TRBJ1-2|TRBV15
CATSRDRGESGYTF
>TRBJ2-2|TRBV11-1
CASSLIASGRTGELFF
>TRBJ2-7|TRBV6-1
CASSESRNEQYF
>TRBJ1-1|TRBV28
CASSFRDRYEAFF
>TRBJ2-2|TRBV14
CASSQDKYSRTNTGELFF
>TRBJ1-1|TRBV6-4
CASSDPRTEAFF
>TRBJ1-1|TRBV6-6
CASSYPDRATEAFF
>TRBJ1-1|TRBV2
CASRHRDRDGTEAFF
>TRBJ2-7|TRBV7-2
CASSLADGPSYEQYF
>TRBJ2-1|TRBV5-1
CASSFPGQGRDRSSYNEQFF
>TRBJ2-3|TRBV29-1
CSVDGVPSGRTDTQYF
>TRBJ2-7|TRBV28
CASSLGTSGSREQYF
>TRBJ2-3|TRBV7-2
CASRVRGGATDTQYF
>TRBJ2-6|TRBV5-1
CASSLGQDNVLTF
>TRBJ2-7|TRBV29-1
CSVVSGGQGAKEQYF
>TRBJ2-3|TRBV6-1
CASIQVGIRDTQYF
>TRBJ1-2|TRBV9
CASSGVGGYTF
>TRBJ1-1|TRBV2
CASSEGPYSEAFF